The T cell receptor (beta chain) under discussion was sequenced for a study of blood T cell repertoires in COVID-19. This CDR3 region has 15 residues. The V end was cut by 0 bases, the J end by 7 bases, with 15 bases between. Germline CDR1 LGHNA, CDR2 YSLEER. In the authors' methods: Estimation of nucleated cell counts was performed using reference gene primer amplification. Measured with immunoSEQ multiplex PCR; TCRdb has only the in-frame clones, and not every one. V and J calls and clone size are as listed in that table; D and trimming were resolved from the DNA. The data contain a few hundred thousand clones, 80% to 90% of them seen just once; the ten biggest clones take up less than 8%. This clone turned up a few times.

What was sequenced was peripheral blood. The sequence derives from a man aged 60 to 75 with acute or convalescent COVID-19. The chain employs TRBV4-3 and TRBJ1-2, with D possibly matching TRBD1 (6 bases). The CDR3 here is CASSQDPGTSGGYTF. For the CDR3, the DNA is TGCGCCAGCAGCCAAGATCCCGGGACATCTGGTGGCTACACCTTC.